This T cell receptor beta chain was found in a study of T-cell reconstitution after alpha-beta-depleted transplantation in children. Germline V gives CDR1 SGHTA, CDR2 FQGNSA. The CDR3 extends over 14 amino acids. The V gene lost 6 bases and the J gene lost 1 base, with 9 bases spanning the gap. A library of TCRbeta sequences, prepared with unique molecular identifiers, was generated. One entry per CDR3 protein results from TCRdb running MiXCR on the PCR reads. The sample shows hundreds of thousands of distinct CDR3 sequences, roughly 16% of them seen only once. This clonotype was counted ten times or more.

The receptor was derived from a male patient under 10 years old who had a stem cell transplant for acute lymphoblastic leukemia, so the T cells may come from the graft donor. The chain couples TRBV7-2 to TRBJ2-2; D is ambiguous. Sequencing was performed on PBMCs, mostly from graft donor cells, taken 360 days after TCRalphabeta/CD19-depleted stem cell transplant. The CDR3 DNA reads TGTGCCAGCAGTTTCGGCGGGAACACCGGGGAGCTGTTTTTT. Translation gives CASSFGGNTGELFF.